This T cell receptor (beta chain) was identified in a study of identifying expanded T cells in peripheral blood. Study-wide points: About 1.2 clones differed between technical replicates, versus around 16 and 19 over time. Variance in clone template counts between roughly 2-week samples significantly increased with total template count across all healthy donors.

No infections or other immune events were documented during collection. The CDR3 is made up of 15 amino acids. Germline CDR1 reads MNHEY; CDR2 reads SVGAGI. With 5 bases clipped from V and 7 bases from J, the junction kept 6 bases outside the gene matches. With respect to this clone: Its antigen is undetermined.

TCRdb's table, derived via immunoSEQ multiplex PCR, lists solely in-frame clones and lacks some. This sample yields some 130,000 clones, of which 86% are seen a single time; roughly 7.9% belongs to the top ten. Sequencing was carried out using blood. The sequence derives from a person aged 18-69 years in good health. V and J are TRBV6-5 and TRBJ2-1; TRBD2 agrees at 12 bases. The CDR3 region has the DNA TGTGCCAGCAGTCACGGACTAGCGGGGAGGAATGAGCAGTTCTTC. Translated: CASSHGLAGRNEQFF.